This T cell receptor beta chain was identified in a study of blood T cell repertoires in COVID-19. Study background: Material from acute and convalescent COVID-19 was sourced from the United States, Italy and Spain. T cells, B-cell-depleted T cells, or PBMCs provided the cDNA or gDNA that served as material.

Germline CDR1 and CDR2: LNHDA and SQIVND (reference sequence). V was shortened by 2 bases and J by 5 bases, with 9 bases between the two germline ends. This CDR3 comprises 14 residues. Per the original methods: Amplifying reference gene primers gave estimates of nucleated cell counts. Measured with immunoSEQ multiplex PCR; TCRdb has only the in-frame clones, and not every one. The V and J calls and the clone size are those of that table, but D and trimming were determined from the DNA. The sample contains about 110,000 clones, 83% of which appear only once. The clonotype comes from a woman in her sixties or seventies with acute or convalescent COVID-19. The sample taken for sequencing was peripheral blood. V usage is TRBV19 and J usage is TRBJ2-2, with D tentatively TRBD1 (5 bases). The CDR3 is CASSIRGRTGELFF. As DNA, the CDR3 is TGTGCCAGTAGTATAAGGGGTCGGACCGGGGAGCTGTTTTTT. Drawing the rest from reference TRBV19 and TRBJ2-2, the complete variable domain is DGGITQSPKYLFRKEGQNVTLSCEQNLNHDAMYWYRQDPGQGLRLIYYSQIVNDFQKGDIAEGYSVSREKKESFPLTVTSAQKNPTAFYLCASSIRGRTGELFFGEGSRLTVL.